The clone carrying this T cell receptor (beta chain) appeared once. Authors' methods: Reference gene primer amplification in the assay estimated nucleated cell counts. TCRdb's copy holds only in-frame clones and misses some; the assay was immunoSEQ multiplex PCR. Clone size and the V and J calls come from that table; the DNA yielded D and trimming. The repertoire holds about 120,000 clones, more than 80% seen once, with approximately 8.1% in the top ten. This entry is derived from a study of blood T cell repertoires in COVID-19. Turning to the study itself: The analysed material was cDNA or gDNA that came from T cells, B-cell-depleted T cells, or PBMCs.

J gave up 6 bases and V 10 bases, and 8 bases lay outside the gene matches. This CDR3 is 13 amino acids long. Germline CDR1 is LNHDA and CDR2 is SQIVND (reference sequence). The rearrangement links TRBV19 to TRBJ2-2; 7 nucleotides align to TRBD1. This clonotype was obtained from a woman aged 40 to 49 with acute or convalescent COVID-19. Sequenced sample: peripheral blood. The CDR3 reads CANARGYAGELFF. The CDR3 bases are TGTGCCAACGCCAGGGGGTACGCCGGGGAGCTGTTTTTT.